This T cell receptor (beta chain) was sequenced during a study of shared clonotypes between healthy human individuals. Study information: Donors had three CD4 naive, three CD4 memory, two CD8 naive and one CD8 memory plate apiece.

Findings and caveats of the study: Sampling covered blood only; tissue repertoires likely differ. Clonotype sharing levels among donors were expected to vary with sequencing depth.

Measured with immunoSEQ multiplex PCR; TCRdb has only the in-frame clones, and not every one. Of some 680,000 clones listed, roughly 72% are singletons. The germline V gene encodes CDR1 SGHDT and CDR2 YYEEEE. Trimming left V 4 bases short and J 2 bases short, with 12 bases between. This CDR3 has 14 amino acids. This clone has at least ten counts. Antigen: not known. Other DNA sequences from this sample encode an identical CDR3 as well. The chain joins TRBV5-6 to TRBJ1-2; no reliable D call. The clonotype comes from a woman aged 25 to 39 in good health. The sequenced material came from memory CD4+ T cells sorted from blood. Subset described: CD45RA-negative fraction. CDR3 region: CASSPRTDNYGYTF. The CDR3 DNA is TGTGCCAGCAGCCCAAGGACGGACAACTATGGCTACACCTTC.